Shown below are 19 T cell receptor beta chains from a single sample sequenced in a study of Ad26.COV2.S vaccination and SARS-CoV-2 variants. Generated by immunoSEQ multiplex PCR, the TCRdb table keeps only in-frame clones and is missing some. The data contain around 420,000 clones, roughly 90% of them singletons. The treatment here: over 15 received Ad26.COV2.S at low or high dose, single or two shots; five or six received placebo; per-sample allocation not given. Day 63 following the first vaccine or placebo injection was when the samples were taken. The source was peripheral blood, collected in a trial of Ad26.COV2.S vaccine versus placebo. The receptors shown here come from a person aged 18-60 years who received the Ad26.COV2.S COVID-19 vaccine or a placebo.

This clone came up a few times. This chain links TRBV11-2 with TRBJ1-6, with D possibly being TRBD1 (6 bases). Germline V gives CDR1 SGHAT, CDR2 FQNNGV. V was clipped by 0 bases and J by 9 bases, with 9 bases between them. The CDR3 is made up of 14 amino acids. The chain's CDR3 is CASSLDGGPSPLHF. CDR3 DNA: TGTGCCAGCAGCTTAGACGGGGGGCCTTCACCCCTCCACTTT.

This clone appeared a few times. This chain uses TRBV9 with TRBJ1-6; D is uncertain. The CDR3 length is 17 residues. Trimming took off 0 bases at V and 0 bases at J, with 10 bases between the two ends. Germline V gene lookup returns CDR1 SGDLS and CDR2 YYNGEE. The CDR3 DNA is TGTGCCAGCAGCGTAGAATCCGTCAGCTCCTATAATTCACCCCTCCACTTT. This sequence encodes CASSVESVSSYNSPLHF.

CDR3 DNA: TGTGCCAGCAGTGAAAGCGCCCTTGAGGGCTACACCTTC. It translates to CASSESALEGYTF. This sequence joins TRBV2 and TRBJ1-2; D gene ambiguous. V lost 2 bases, J lost 8 bases, and 12 bases lay in between. CDR1 is SNHLY and CDR2 is FYNNEI in the germline V gene. This CDR3 is built from 13 residues.

V usage is TRBV5-1 and J usage is TRBJ1-3; 7 nucleotides line up with TRBD1. Germline CDR1 SGHRS, CDR2 YFSETQ. The CDR3 is made up of 17 amino acids. The J segment lost 0 bases and the V segment lost 0 bases, leaving 6 bases of the junction unmatched. This CDR3 is CASSLGARDSSGNTIYF. DNA of the CDR3: TGCGCCAGCAGCTTGGGGGCAAGGGACAGCTCTGGAAACACCATATATTTT.

V gene TRBV18 combines with J gene TRBJ2-6; D unclear. The length of the CDR3 is 16 residues. Deletions cut 0 bases from V and 4 bases from J, with 10 bases between. The germline V gene encodes CDR1 KGHSH and CDR2 LQKENI. This CDR3 reads CASSPPVGYGANVLTF. The CDR3, as DNA: TGTGCCAGCTCACCACCGGTGGGGTACGGGGCCAACGTCCTGACTTTC. Full variable domain (outside the CDR3, taken from reference TRBV18 and TRBJ2-6): NAGVMQNPRHLVRRRGQEARLRCSPMKGHSHVYWYRQLPEEGLKFMVYLQKENIIDESGMPKERFSAEFPKEGPSILRIQQVVRGDSAAYFCASSPPVGYGANVLTFGAGSRLTVL.

The chain is built from TRBV28 and TRBJ2-3, with a weak D call TRBD1 (6 bases). The germline CDR1 and CDR2 sequences are MDHEN and SYDVKM. V dropped 1 base and J dropped 0 bases, with 17 bases sitting between them. The CDR3 length is 18 residues. The CDR3: CASSLLLKDSSSTDTQYF. CDR3 nucleotides: TGTGCCAGCAGTTTATTGCTGAAGGACAGTTCTAGCACAGATACGCAGTATTTT. Looking up the rest from reference TRBV28 and TRBJ2-3 gives the full variable domain: DVKVTQSSRYLVKRTGEKVFLECVQDMDHENMFWYRQDPGLGLRLIYFSYDVKMKEKGDIPEGYSVSREKKERFSLILESASTNQTSMYLCASSLLLKDSSSTDTQYFGPGTRLTVL.

This clone was observed a single time. J is TRBJ1-2 and V is TRBV11-2, with 7 bases aligning to TRBD1. The CDR3 covers 16 residues. Germline V CDR1 and CDR2: SGHAT, FQNNGV. Germline trimming cut 5 bases from V and 1 base from J; bases unmatched to any gene: 10. The CDR3 coding sequence is TGTGCCAGCAGCCCTAGCCCGGGACAGATTAACTATGGCTACACCTTC. Protein sequence: CASSPSPGQINYGYTF.

V and J are TRBV25-1 and TRBJ1-4; no clear D gene. V gave up 3 bases and J gave up 8 bases, with 16 bases separating them. Germline CDR1 and CDR2: MGHDK and SYGVNS. The CDR3 has 15 amino acids. The CDR3 nucleotides are TGTGCCAGCAGTGAGAGGGTGCCATTAGGAGAAAAACTGTTTTTT. Translated: CASSERVPLGEKLFF.

V is TRBV5-8 and J is TRBJ1-3; the D is unclear. Germline V gene lookup returns CDR1 SGHTS and CDR2 YDEGEE. V was cut by 4 bases and J by 8 bases, with 13 bases left in between. CDR3 length: 13 amino acids. The CDR3 bases are TGTGCCAGCAGCCTTCGGCAGCGGTACACCATATATTTT. It codes for CASSLRQRYTIYF. Full variable domain (remainder filled in from reference TRBV5-8 and TRBJ1-3): EAGVTQSPTHLIKTRGQQATLRCSPISGHTSVYWYQQALGLGLQFLLWYDEGEERNRGNFPPRFSGRQFPNYSSELNVNALELEDSALYLCASSLRQRYTIYFGEGSWLTVV.

The rearrangement joins TRBV6-1 to TRBJ1-1; D unclear. Trimming stripped 10 bases from V and 1 base from J, with 13 bases between. Germline values: CDR1 MNHNS, CDR2 SASEGT. CDR3 length: 13 amino acids. The CDR3 loop is CATRGMGNTEAFF. The CDR3, as DNA: TGTGCCACCCGGGGTATGGGGAACACTGAAGCTTTCTTT.

This chain links TRBV7-2 with TRBJ2-7; 7 bases agree with TRBD1. The CDR3 contains 15 residues. Germline V gives CDR1 SGHTA, CDR2 FQGNSA. Trimming at V came to 1 base and at J to 3 bases, leaving 6 bases not matched to a gene. CDR3 protein: CASSLVTGPNYEQYF. The CDR3 coding sequence is TGTGCCAGCAGCTTAGTGACAGGGCCGAACTACGAGCAGTACTTC.

This rearrangement joins TRBV28 to TRBJ2-7; 9 bases are shared with TRBD1. Trimming took 1 base from V and 5 from J; bases not matched to a gene: 9. The CDR3 has 16 amino acids. CDR1 and CDR2 (germline): MDHEN, SYDVKM. The CDR3 spells CASSLSAPGQGHEQYF. The CDR3 nucleotides are TGTGCCAGCAGTTTATCTGCTCCGGGACAGGGCCACGAGCAGTACTTC.

The chain couples TRBV19 to TRBJ1-5; the D is unclear. The CDR3 covers 15 residues. Deletions cut 1 base from V and 1 base from J, with 8 bases between. The germline gives CDR1 LNHDA, CDR2 SQIVND (reference sequence). This CDR3 reads CASSIASWSNQPQHF. CDR3 DNA: TGTGCCAGTAGTATAGCCTCCTGGAGCAATCAGCCCCAGCATTTT.

The genes are TRBV7-2 and TRBJ2-1, with a tentative D call TRBD2 (5 bases). This CDR3 has 13 amino acids. Trimming pared 2 bases from V and 4 bases from J, leaving 6 bases between. Germline V lookup: CDR1 SGHTA, CDR2 FQGNSA. The CDR3 DNA is TGTGCCAGCAGCTTACTAGCATACAATGAGCAGTTCTTC. This codes for CASSLLAYNEQFF.

This sequence joins TRBV3-1 (or the pseudogene TRBV3-2) and TRBJ1-4, with 7 bases matching TRBD1. Looked up from germline, CDR1 is LGHDT and CDR2 is YNNKEL (reference sequence). The CDR3 runs 15 residues. V was clipped by 1 base and J by 7 bases; unmatched bases: 6. CDR3 protein: CASSQGKAGGEKLFF. CDR3 in DNA: TGTGCCAGCAGCCAAGGGAAGGCAGGGGGTGAAAAACTGTTTTTT.

This clone was seen once. The CDR3 region has the DNA TGTGCCAGCAGGCAGGGCGCGAACACCGGGGAGCTGTTTTTT. This encodes CASRQGANTGELFF. The V call is TRBV7-3, the J call TRBJ2-2; D perhaps matches TRBD1 (5 bases). Germline CDR1 reads SGHTA; CDR2 reads FQGTGA. The CDR3 contains 14 residues. Deletions cut 6 bases from V and 0 bases from J, with 8 bases between.

The chain recombines TRBV29-1 with TRBJ1-1; D might be TRBD1 (5 bases). Germline V gene sequence: CDR1 SQVTM, CDR2 ANQGSEA. The CDR3 is 15 amino acids. V was shortened by 2 bases and J by 0 bases, with 13 bases between the two germline ends. The CDR3 DNA follows: TGCAGCGTTGAAATCTGGCGGGGCATGAACACTGAAGCTTTCTTT. Translation gives CSVEIWRGMNTEAFF.

This clone occurred a few times. This chain joins TRBV30 and TRBJ2-2, with a possible D match to TRBD1 (5 bases). The germline gives CDR1 GTSNPN, CDR2 SVGIG (reference sequence). The CDR3 has 12 amino acids. Trimming cost V 2 bases and J 7 bases, with 8 bases left between them. As DNA, the CDR3 is TGTGCCTGGAGTCGCGACAGCGGGGAGCTGTTTTTT. Translated: CAWSRDSGELFF.

The chain has TRBV28 and TRBJ2-1, with 8 bases fitting TRBD2. Germline V gene data show CDR1 as MDHEN and CDR2 as SYDVKM. V was clipped by 5 bases and J by 4 bases; unmatched bases: 4. CDR3 length: 14 residues. The chain's CDR3 is CASSMGLGYNEQFF. In DNA form, the CDR3 reads TGTGCCAGCAGTATGGGACTAGGGTACAATGAGCAGTTCTTC.